The clone carrying this T cell receptor beta chain came up many times. Its antigen is currently unknown. Germline V gives CDR1 SQVTM, CDR2 ANQGSEA. The CDR3 has 13 residues. V lost 4 bases and J 0 bases, leaving 10 bases between the germline ends. These data come from a study of T cells in Graves' hyperthyroidism and ophthalmopathy. Findings of the study overall: In the blood, most expanded thyroid clonotypes above 0.001 appeared as well.

Graves' hyperthyroidism qualified as stable when ophthalmopathy did not progress within 18 months. Diagnostic decisions used clinical symptoms, serum thyroxine and TRAb, thyroid ultrasound and orbital computed tomography. PBMCs were derived from more than 8 ml fresh peripheral blood. TCR beta CDR3 regions were amplified from RNA transcripts. The HTBI set primed first-round TCR CDR3 RT-PCR. TCRdb fed the multiplex PCR reads into MiXCR, producing one record per CDR3 protein. The profile shows around 300,000 distinct CDR3 sequences, 11% to 15% of them singletons. Material: blood. The receptor was isolated from a woman aged 30 to 39 with Graves' hyperthyroidism. The chain joins TRBV29-1 to TRBJ2-7; no clear D. The CDR3 bases are TGCAGCGTTGTGATTGTGGCCTCCTACGAGCAGTACTTC. Residues: CSVVIVASYEQYF.